Sequencing of this TCR beta chain was carried out in a study of T cells after yellow fever vaccination. This CDR3 spans 15 amino acids. The germline gives CDR1 LGHDT, CDR2 YNNKEL (reference sequence). V lost 0 bases to trimming and J lost 7 bases, with 12 bases between them. This clonotype was counted between two and nine times. TCRdb fed the 5' RACE reads into MiXCR, producing one record per CDR3 protein. This sample has nearly 550,000 distinct CDR3 sequences; around 21% occur once, and the top ten carry 13% to 15%. The clonotype was recovered from a young man who received the YFV17D yellow fever vaccine. This specimen was PBMCs, taken 15 days after the yellow fever booster vaccination. The V gene is TRBV3-1, the J gene TRBJ2-2, with D perhaps TRBD2 (6 bases). The CDR3: CASSQDLGSGGELFF. CDR3 nucleotide sequence: TGTGCCAGCAGCCAAGATCTCGGGAGTGGCGGGGAGCTGTTTTTT.